This is a list of T cell receptor beta chains from one sample in a study of Graves' ophthalmopathy and Graves' hyperthyroidism. TCRdb fed the multiplex PCR reads into MiXCR, producing one record per CDR3 protein. The sample consists of some 350,000 distinct CDR3 sequences, about 18% of them appearing once. The sequenced sample consisted of peripheral blood. The receptors were sampled from an adult woman with stable Graves' hyperthyroidism. Each CDR3 is given with its conserved first and last residue. D genes are given only for firm matches. Clone size, where shown, is once, few, many, or a class for clones that have expanded.

v_gene,d_gene,abundance,j_gene,CDR3nt,CDR3aa
TRBV12-3/TRBV12-4,TRBD1,many,TRBJ1-1,TGTGCCAGCAGTTTAATAGGGGGCATCACTGAAGCTTTCTTT,CASSLIGGITEAFF
TRBV7-3,TRBD1,.,TRBJ1-1,TGTGCCAGCAGCTTGGACAGGCACACTGAAGCTTGCTTT,CASSLDRHTEACF
TRBV7-9,.,many,TRBJ2-5,TGTGCCAGCAGCTTATTAGGGAACCCAGAGACCCAGTACTTC,CASSLLGNPETQYF
TRBV7-2,TRBD2,many,TRBJ2-7,TGTGCCAGCAGCTTAGAAATGGTGACTAGCGGGAGTCCCCACGAGCAGTACTTC,CASSLEMVTSGSPHEQYF
TRBV12-3/TRBV12-4,.,.,TRBJ2-7,TGTGCCAGCAGCACTCGGGGTCCCGAGCAGTACTTC,CASSTRGPEQYF
TRBV7-2,TRBD1,.,TRBJ2-2,TGTGCCAGCAGCTACCGGGACAGGGACACCGGGGAGCTGTTTTTT,CASSYRDRDTGELFF
TRBV6-1,.,many,TRBJ1-1,TGTGCCAGCAGAGTCAGGGGCGTGGGGTATCGAGATGAAGCTTTCTTT,CASRVRGVGYRDEAFF
TRBV12-3/TRBV12-4,TRBD2,many,TRBJ2-4,TGTGCCAGCAGTTTCGGGACTAGCGGGGCCAAAAACATTCAGTACTTC,CASSFGTSGAKNIQYF
TRBV24-1,TRBD1,few,TRBJ2-5,TGTGCCACCAGTGCCCCGACAGGGGTGGGAGGAGAGACCCAGTACTTC,CATSAPTGVGGETQYF
TRBV20-1,.,few,TRBJ2-7,TGCAGTCCGGAAGTGGGAAAGTACGAGCAGTACTTC,CSPEVGKYEQYF
TRBV27,TRBD1,.,TRBJ1-2,TGTGCCACCTCGACAGGGGCCCCCCTAGGCTACACCTTC,CATSTGAPLGYTF
TRBV28,TRBD1,many,TRBJ1-2,TGTGCCAGCAGTTTTCCCCGACAGGGCGGTAACTATGGCTACACCTTC,CASSFPRQGGNYGYTF
TRBV3-1,.,many,TRBJ1-6,TGTGCCAGCAGCGATAATTCACCCCTCCACTTT,CASSDNSPLHF
TRBV19,.,few,TRBJ2-5,TGTGCCAGTAGCCTAACTAGGGACCAAGAGACCCAGTACTTC,CASSLTRDQETQYF
TRBV10-2,.,many,TRBJ2-5,TGCGCCAGCAGTGAGGTCCGGGTCCAAGAGACCCAGTACTTC,CASSEVRVQETQYF
TRBV6-5,TRBD1,many,TRBJ2-7,TGTGCCAGCAGTTACTCGGGACAGGGAACCAATTACGAGCAGTACTTC,CASSYSGQGTNYEQYF
TRBV12-3/TRBV12-4,.,many,TRBJ1-1,TGTGCCAGCGTCTCGGGGGGGACGGCGAACACTGAAGCTTTCTTT,CASVSGGTANTEAFF
TRBV7-9,.,many,TRBJ2-7,TGTGCCACCGCTGAGGTTCCCTACGAGCAGTACTTC,CATAEVPYEQYF
TRBV20-1,TRBD2,.,TRBJ2-7,TGCAGTGCTACCCTTTTTTTAGCGGGAGGAGGCTACGAGCAGTACTTC,CSATLFLAGGGYEQYF
TRBV6-1,.,many,TRBJ2-7,TGTGCCAGCAGTGACCCGGGACGGCCCTACGAGCAGTACTTC,CASSDPGRPYEQYF